This TCR beta chain was sequenced for a study of spatial heterogeneity in lung cancer. Overall study context: The average appearance count of each unique TCR and UMI combination in raw reads was more than eight.

Described time point: sample taken at primary tumor resection. Just over 70 TRACERx patients with early, untreated non-small cell lung cancer donated samples. Tumor, nontumor lung or frozen PBMC supplied whole RNA, sequenced without sorting. This clonotype was observed at least ten times. Trimming took 6 bases from V and 0 from J, leaving 18 bases between them. This CDR3 contains 16 residues. Germline V lookup: CDR1 DFQATT, CDR2 SNEGSKA (reference sequence). MiXCR was run by TCRdb on the 5' RACE reads, yielding one entry per CDR3 protein. The table records tens of thousands of distinct CDR3 sequences, about 12% of them present only once.

This sequence originates from a male donor with early-stage non-small cell lung cancer. The source was PBMCs, collected at surgery. The chain joins TRBV20-1 to TRBJ2-1; maybe TRBD1 (6 bases). CDR3 bases: TGCAGTGCCCCACTTTGGGGGCCCAGCTCCTACAATGAGCAGTTCTTC. Translating it yields CSAPLWGPSSYNEQFF.